What follows are 20 T cell receptor beta chains derived from one specimen sequenced in a study of T cell changes during pregnancy in multiple sclerosis (dated 2019 in TCRdb). Receptor libraries were prepared by the immunoSEQ multiplex PCR assay. Sourced from immuneACCESS, this table was stored by TCRdb with only in-frame sequences that have V and J called. A share of the clones is absent; for the studies checked, an unresolved V gene accounts for under half, and the remainder has no known explanation. The sample table lists about 62,000 clones, around 93% of them with a count of one. Clones ranked in the top ten supply approximately 3.4% of the sample. Sequencing was performed on CD8+ T cells from peripheral blood mononuclear cells, taken in the second trimester of pregnancy. The receptors originated from a female donor with multiple sclerosis, enrolled in a pregnancy study.

This rearrangement joins TRBV27 to TRBJ1-2, with D unclear. Germline CDR1 and CDR2: MNHEY and SMNVEV (reference sequence). The V and J ends lost 8 bases and 0 bases respectively, with 16 bases between them. CDR3 length: 15 residues. Here the CDR3 reads CASAPAAGTNYGYTF. The DNA for the CDR3 is TGTGCCAGCGCCCCGGCGGCGGGGACTAACTATGGCTACACCTTC.

This clone was found once. This chain links TRBV19 with TRBJ2-1; TRBD2 aligns across 9 bases. This CDR3 region has 17 residues. Germline V CDR1 and CDR2: LNHDA, SQIVND (reference sequence). Trimming cost V 0 bases and J 7 bases; bases outside gene matches: 10. CDR3 region: CASSIESGAGGPNEQFF. CDR3 coding DNA: TGTGCCAGTAGTATAGAGTCCGGAGCGGGAGGACCGAATGAGCAGTTCTTC.

CDR3: CASSRGTHEQFF. In nucleotides, the CDR3 is TGTGCCAGCAGCCGCGGGACCCATGAGCAGTTCTTC. The V gene is TRBV11-3, the J gene TRBJ2-1, with TRBD2 as a possible D gene (6 bases). The CDR3 is made up of 12 amino acids. V was trimmed by 5 bases and J by 8 bases, leaving 10 bases between them. Germline values: CDR1 SGHNT, CDR2 YENEEA.

The chain carries TRBV6-5 and TRBJ2-7; D is possibly TRBD2 (5 bases). Germline CDR1 and CDR2: MNHEY and SVGAGI. The CDR3 has 15 residues. Trimming removed 0 bases at V and 2 bases at J, with 11 bases between. The DNA for the CDR3 is TGTGCCAGCAGTTACTCGGGTGAGGGCCCCTACGAGCAGTACTTC. It codes for CASSYSGEGPYEQYF.

The V gene is TRBV4-1, the J gene TRBJ2-5, with TRBD1 matching over 9 bases. J gave up 5 bases and V 2 bases, and 3 bases lay outside the gene matches. In germline, CDR1 is MGHRA, CDR2 YSYEKL. This CDR3 region has 14 residues. The CDR3 sequence: CASSQNRGPETQYF. The CDR3 DNA is TGCGCCAGCAGCCAAAACAGGGGGCCCGAGACCCAGTACTTC.

This clone is a singleton in its sample. The rearrangement links TRBV7-9 to TRBJ2-7; 8 bases are shared with TRBD1. J gave up 4 bases and V 6 bases, and 5 bases lay outside the gene matches. Germline assignment: CDR1 SEHNR and CDR2 FQNEAQ (reference sequence). The CDR3 totals 13 residues. The CDR3 DNA reads as TGTGCCAGCAGTCCCAGGGGGCTGTACGAGCAGTACTTC. Its protein is CASSPRGLYEQYF.

The CDR3 DNA follows: TGTGCCAGCAGCCGAACGGTCTCCTACGAGCAGTACTTC. It encodes CASSRTVSYEQYF. This chain uses TRBV7-3 with TRBJ2-7; D not certain. The CDR3 has 13 amino acids. From germline, CDR1 is SGHTA and CDR2 FQGTGA. V lost 5 bases and J lost 0, with 8 bases in between.

This clone was found once. This chain connects TRBV2 to TRBJ2-2; 9 positions match TRBD2. J was trimmed by 9 bases and V by 2 bases; bases with no gene match: 7. The CDR3 length is 15 residues. CDR1 and CDR2 (germline): SNHLY, FYNNEI. This CDR3 is CASSEKAGGPRELFF. The DNA for the CDR3 is TGTGCCAGCAGTGAAAAGGCGGGAGGGCCCCGGGAGCTGTTTTTT.

J is TRBJ1-5 and V is TRBV28; D perhaps matches TRBD1 (6 bases). V lost 6 bases, J lost 10 bases, and 10 bases lay in between. Germline loops: CDR1 MDHEN, CDR2 SYDVKM. The CDR3 has 11 residues. Written as DNA, the CDR3 is TGTGCCAGCAGCGAAGGGGGTCCCCAGCATTTT. It encodes CASSEGGPQHF.

The chain employs TRBV27 and TRBJ1-1; TRBD1 might be the D (6 bases). From germline, CDR1 is MNHEY and CDR2 SMNVEV (reference sequence). The CDR3 is 14 residues long. V dropped 3 bases and J dropped 4 bases, with 12 bases sitting between them. DNA of the CDR3: TGTGCCAGCAGTTTTCTTCAGGGGAGCACTGAAGCTTTCTTT. Translation gives CASSFLQGSTEAFF.

The chain has TRBV9 and TRBJ2-2; D is uncertain. V lost 0 bases to trimming and J lost 8 bases, with 8 bases between them. The germline V gene encodes CDR1 SGDLS and CDR2 YYNGEE. The CDR3 has 13 residues. CDR3 in DNA: TGTGCCAGCAGCGTAGTGGAGTTTGGGGAGCTGTTTTTT. It codes for CASSVVEFGELFF.

V is TRBV30 and J is TRBJ2-1, with TRBD2 matching 9 bases. The CDR3 is 15 amino acids. V gave up 6 bases and J gave up 6 bases; unmatched junction bases: 12. Germline V lookup: CDR1 GTSNPN, CDR2 SVGIG (reference sequence). CDR3 region: CACNPGGLASNEQFF. CDR3 nucleotides: TGTGCCTGTAATCCCGGGGGACTAGCAAGCAATGAGCAGTTCTTC.

The V and J genes are TRBV9 and TRBJ1-2; 8 nucleotides agree with TRBD1. Trimming removed 4 bases from V and 8 bases from J; junction bases left unmatched: 4. Germline assignment: CDR1 SGDLS and CDR2 YYNGEE. The CDR3 sequence is 12 residues long. CDR3 DNA: TGTGCCAGCAGCCAGGGGGCGCGAGGCTACACCTTC. It encodes CASSQGARGYTF.

The chain recombines TRBV6-6 with TRBJ2-5; D might be TRBD2 (7 bases). CDR1 and CDR2 (germline): MNHNY, SVGAGI (reference sequence). CDR3 length equals 13 residues. Trimming removed 7 bases from V and 2 bases from J, with 11 bases in between. CDR3 sequence: CASKAGHQETQYF. The CDR3 DNA sequence: TGTGCCAGCAAAGCGGGACATCAAGAGACCCAGTACTTC.

CDR3 sequence: CASSTNPGLAVTDTQYF. The CDR3 nucleotides read TGCGCCAGCAGCACAAACCCGGGACTAGCGGTCACAGATACGCAGTATTTT. The chain has TRBV5-1 and TRBJ2-3, with TRBD2 identical over 11 bases. The ends lost 4 bases at V and 2 bases at J; junction bases unmatched: 9. CDR1 and CDR2 (germline): SGHRS, YFSETQ. The CDR3 contains 17 residues.

The V call is TRBV7-9, the J call TRBJ2-7; 13 positions agree with TRBD2. Losses at the gene ends were 4 bases for V and 3 bases for J; bases not matched to a gene: 6. The CDR3 is 16 amino acids. Germline CDR1 SEHNR, CDR2 FQNEAQ (reference sequence). Written as DNA, the CDR3 is TGTGCCAGCAGCTCAGGGACTAGCGGGATGGTCTACGAGCAGTACTTC. Protein sequence: CASSSGTSGMVYEQYF.

V usage is TRBV7-2 and J usage is TRBJ1-1, with 7 nucleotides matching TRBD1. J was trimmed by 5 bases and V by 6 bases; bases with no gene match: 9. Germline-derived CDR1 and CDR2 are SGHTA and FQGNSA. The CDR3 spans 14 residues. DNA of the CDR3: TGTGCCAGCAGTCTACTACAGGGGTGGACTGAAGCTTTCTTT. Translated, it gives CASSLLQGWTEAFF.

This clone was counted only a few times. This chain links TRBV9 with TRBJ1-1; 7 bases fit TRBD1. Germline lookup yields CDR1 SGDLS and CDR2 YYNGEE. The CDR3 has 16 amino acids. J lost 4 bases, V lost 0 bases, and 9 bases had no gene match. This chain's CDR3 is CASSVANRGTATEAFF. The CDR3 region has the DNA TGTGCCAGCAGCGTAGCTAACAGGGGAACGGCCACTGAAGCTTTCTTT.

This clone occurred once. For the CDR3, the DNA is TGCAGCGTGAAGGACAGGGGGGCGGGAGGATATGGCTACACCTTC. This translates into CSVKDRGAGGYGYTF. This chain uses TRBV29-1 with TRBJ1-2; the match to TRBD1 covers 10 bases. Germline CDR1 SQVTM, CDR2 ANQGSEA. J gave up 5 bases and V 6 bases, and 12 bases lay outside the gene matches. The CDR3 has 15 residues.

The chain uses TRBV19 and TRBJ1-1; 7 bases fit TRBD1. This CDR3 is built from 16 residues. In germline, CDR1 is LNHDA, CDR2 SQIVND (reference sequence). V lost 7 bases and J lost 0; bases outside the gene matches: 11. The CDR3 DNA reads as TGTGCCAGTACCCCAGGCCTGGGACAGCTGAACACTGAAGCTTTCTTT. Translation gives CASTPGLGQLNTEAFF.